The entry that follows covers one TCR beta chain sequence. This CDR3 has 12 residues. Trimming took off 7 bases at V and 2 bases at J, with 6 bases between the two ends. Germline-derived CDR1 and CDR2 are MNHEY and SMNVEV (reference sequence). This entry is derived from a study of blood T cell repertoires in COVID-19. Study at large: Acute and convalescent COVID-19 specimens originated in the United States, Italy and Spain.

Here immunoSEQ multiplex PCR was the method, and the copy in TCRdb shows in-frame clones only, minus some. The repertoire has about 200,000 clones, around 90% of them found once; the top ten carry roughly 3%. The TCR sequence derives from a man in his sixties with acute or convalescent COVID-19. Specimen: peripheral blood. The rearrangement links TRBV27 to TRBJ1-5; D ambiguous. The CDR3 loop is CASTTGNQPQHF. CDR3 DNA sequence: TGTGCCAGCACTACAGGCAATCAGCCCCAGCATTTT.